These 2 T cell receptor beta chains came from one sample sequenced in a study of T-cell reconstitution after alpha-beta-depleted transplantation in children. Unique molecular identifiers were incorporated when the TCRbeta library was constructed. TCRdb fed the PCR reads into MiXCR, producing one record per CDR3 protein. Found here are about 540,000 distinct CDR3 sequences, 18% of them singletons; the top ten hold over 3%. Material: PBMCs from the stem cell graft donor, obtained from the stem cell graft. The receptors come from a human donor who donated a stem cell graft to a child with acute lymphoblastic leukemia.

This clonotype appeared a few times. The chain couples TRBV6-1 to TRBJ2-2, with 9 bases fitting TRBD1. This CDR3 region has 17 residues. V dropped 2 bases and J dropped 2; count of bases not matched to a gene: 6. Germline CDR1 is MNHNS and CDR2 is SASEGT. Here the CDR3 reads CASSELDRGVNTGELFF. For the CDR3, the DNA is TGTGCCAGCAGTGAATTGGACAGGGGCGTCAACACCGGGGAGCTGTTTTTT.

In its sample, this clonotype was seen a few times. The rearrangement uses TRBV4-1 and TRBJ2-7, with a tentative D call TRBD1 (6 bases). The germline gives CDR1 MGHRA, CDR2 YSYEKL. Trimming took 0 bases from V and 4 from J, leaving 10 bases between them. The CDR3 has 14 residues. CDR3 sequence: CASSQDGTQYEQYF. In DNA, the CDR3 is TGCGCCAGCAGCCAAGATGGGACACAATACGAGCAGTACTTC.